This TCR beta chain comes out of a study of blood T cells in healthy people across ages. The authors isolated at least 6 million PBMCs per sample. The CDR3 sequence is 14 residues long. Germline CDR1 GTSNPN, CDR2 SVGIG (reference sequence). Trimming removed 2 bases from V and 0 bases from J; junction bases left unmatched: 0. The authors ran a second PCR of about 6 to 11 cycles using a sample-barcoded 5' primer and a J-beta primer mix. Using its own MiXCR run on the 5' RACE reads, TCRdb lists one record per CDR3 protein. The sample shows about a million distinct CDR3 sequences, roughly 48% of them seen only once.

This chain links TRBV30 with TRBJ2-3; TRBD2 agrees at 9 bases. The sequenced sample was blood. This TCR came from a man aged 25 to 45 in good health. CDR3 in amino acids: CAWSSGRSTDTQYF. CDR3 nucleotides: TGTGCCTGGAGTAGCGGGAGGAGCACAGATACGCAGTATTTT.